The T cell receptor (beta chain) described here comes from a study of T cells in Graves' hyperthyroidism and ophthalmopathy. The study's findings and limits: A median roughly 6.6 months before onset, the model predicted ophthalmopathy.

The V gene's germline CDR1 is MDHEN and CDR2 SYDVKM. The germline V and J ends were trimmed by 6 bases and 0 bases, with 15 bases remaining between them. This CDR3 has 16 amino acids. Amplification of TCR beta CDR3 regions was performed using RNA transcripts as template. The TCR CDR3 was amplified in a first-round RT-PCR using the HTBI primer set. Using its own MiXCR run on the multiplex PCR reads, TCRdb lists one record per CDR3 protein. In the table there are 300,000 to 350,000 distinct CDR3 sequences, 15% to 20% of which are singletons. This clonotype was recorded at least ten times. Its specificity is unknown.

Sequences were obtained from blood. The chain combines TRBV28 with TRBJ1-5; D may be TRBD1 (6 bases). The receptor's source is a woman aged 45-65 years with Graves' hyperthyroidism. CDR3 nucleotides: TGTGCCAGCAGAGAGGGGGGGGCTTATAGCAATCAGCCCCAGCATTTT. It encodes CASREGGAYSNQPQHF.